The present entry profiles one T cell receptor beta chain with its context. Its matching antigen is unknown. The J segment lost 6 bases and the V segment lost 2 bases, leaving 10 bases of the junction unmatched. This CDR3 has 16 amino acids. The germline gives CDR1 MGHRA, CDR2 YSYEKL. These data originate in a study of cytomegalovirus exposure and HLA in healthy donors. Whole-study findings and limits: One variant, a missense change in DCLRE1C, was linked in a later analysis to TCR beta V- and J-gene trimming.

Use of 60 Vbeta and 13 Jbeta primers characterized the PCR. The repertoire was sequenced with immunoSEQ multiplex PCR; TCRdb's copy has only in-frame clones and lacks some. The table records around 170,000 clones, about 79% of them present only once. The sequencing input was PBMCs. The receptor comes from a man aged 18 to 30 in good health and CMV-seronegative. V gene TRBV4-1 combines with J gene TRBJ1-5; 7 bases are a match to TRBD1. CDR3 nucleotide sequence: TGCGCCAGCAGCCAAATGGGTACAGGGGTCTTTCAGCCCCAGCATTTT. Translating gives CASSQMGTGVFQPQHF.